The rows below give T cell receptor beta chains drawn from one sample of a study of blood T cell repertoires in COVID-19. Sequencing was performed with immunoSEQ multiplex PCR; in TCRdb, only in-frame clones are kept and a portion is missing. The sample includes tens of thousands of clones, about 77% of them seen just once. Sequenced sample: peripheral blood. These receptors all come from a human donor in a cohort sampled during active COVID-19. Both conserved end residues are part of each CDR3. Each record gives: J gene, clone size, D gene, V gene, CDR3 protein, CDR3 DNA. D genes are given only for firm matches. Clone size is given for some rows only: seen once, a few or many times, or a class if the clone is expanded.

TRBJ1-4	-	-	TRBV15	CATSPRAGKLFF	TGTGCCACCAGCCCGAGGGCGGGAAAACTGTTTTTT
TRBJ2-1	-	TRBD1	TRBV24-1	CATSEQLPGQGGNEQFF	TGTGCCACCAGTGAACAACTACCGGGACAGGGGGGGAATGAGCAGTTCTTC
TRBJ1-1	-	TRBD1	TRBV5-1	CASTLTGGMNTEAFF	TGCGCCAGCACCCTGACAGGGGGCATGAACACTGAAGCTTTCTTT
TRBJ1-6	-	TRBD1	TRBV30	CAWSVWGQGVGNSPLHF	TGTGCCTGGAGTGTATGGGGACAGGGGGTAGGGAATTCACCCCTCCACTTT
TRBJ2-6	once	-	TRBV7-9	CASSSRDTGANVLTF	TGTGCCAGCAGCTCCCGGGACACTGGGGCCAACGTCCTGACTTTC
TRBJ2-3	-	TRBD2	TRBV20-1	CSASPRAGGPGDTQYF	TGCAGTGCTAGTCCCAGAGCGGGAGGGCCGGGGGATACGCAGTATTTT
TRBJ2-2	-	-	TRBV3-1/TRBV3-2	CASTRTRYNTGELFF	TGTGCCAGCACCCGTACTAGATATAACACCGGGGAGCTGTTTTTT
TRBJ2-3	once	-	TRBV18	CASSPRGDTQYF	TGTGCCAGCTCACCCCGCGGGGATACGCAGTATTTT
TRBJ1-4	once	TRBD1	TRBV2	CATSDRAGKLFF	TGTGCCACCTCGGACAGGGCTGGCAAACTGTTTTTT
TRBJ2-1	-	TRBD2	TRBV28	CASSLSPKMSGEVFLSSYNEQFF	TGTGCCAGCAGTTTATCCCCTAAGATGAGCGGGGAAGTATTTTTAAGCTCCTACAATGAGCAGTTCTTC
TRBJ1-1	-	-	TRBV18	CASSQGRSEAFF	TGTGCCAGCTCACAGGGGCGGTCTGAAGCTTTCTTT
TRBJ2-1	-	-	TRBV9	CASSVDPSSYNEQFF	TGTGCCAGCAGCGTAGACCCCAGCTCCTACAATGAGCAGTTCTTC
TRBJ2-2	-	TRBD2	TRBV6-5	CASKRLANTGELFF	TGTGCCAGCAAACGACTAGCCAACACCGGGGAGCTGTTTTTT
TRBJ1-2	-	-	TRBV28	CAGGGPGGYTF	TGTGCCGGCGGGGGGCCAGGCGGCTACACCTTC
TRBJ1-4	-	-	TRBV6-5	CASSYSAGGEKLFF	TGTGCCAGCAGTTACTCCGCAGGTGGTGAAAAACTGTTTTTT
TRBJ1-2	once	-	TRBV28	CASMTPGFRGYGYTF	TGTGCCAGCATGACCCCGGGCTTCCGGGGCTATGGCTACACCTTC
TRBJ2-2	-	TRBD1	TRBV9	CASSVGGQGGTGELFF	TGTGCCAGCAGCGTAGGGGGACAGGGGGGCACCGGGGAGCTGTTTTTT
TRBJ2-7	-	-	TRBV2	CASRADRSSYEQYF	TGTGCCAGCAGAGCCGACAGGAGTTCCTACGAGCAGTACTTC
TRBJ1-2	few	-	TRBV5-6	CASSYQEREGYTF	TGTGCCAGCAGCTATCAAGAGCGCGAAGGCTACACCTTC
TRBJ2-7	-	-	TRBV29-1	CSVRRQGTYEQYF	TGCAGCGTTCGAAGGCAGGGAACCTACGAGCAGTACTTC
TRBJ2-1	-	TRBD2	TRBV24-1	CATSDLGLAGSGNEQFF	TGTGCCACCAGTGACCTAGGACTAGCGGGGTCTGGAAATGAGCAGTTCTTC
TRBJ1-2	-	TRBD1	TRBV4-2	CASSQVAGDSYGYTF	TGTGCCAGCAGCCAAGTGGCAGGGGACAGCTATGGCTACACCTTC
TRBJ1-2	-	TRBD1	TRBV3-1/TRBV3-2	CASSEGQGNYGYTF	TGTGCCAGCAGCGAGGGACAGGGGAACTATGGCTACACCTTC
TRBJ1-3	once	TRBD1	TRBV5-8	CASSLDRVSGNTIYF	TGTGCCAGCAGCCTAGACAGGGTATCTGGAAACACCATATATTTT
TRBJ1-2	-	-	TRBV27	CASMVRGGMHGYTF	TGTGCCAGCATGGTACGGGGTGGAATGCATGGCTACACCTTC
TRBJ1-3	once	TRBD1	TRBV11-2	CASSIDRVSGNTIYF	TGTGCCAGCAGCATCGACAGGGTCTCTGGAAACACCATATATTTT
TRBJ2-3	-	-	TRBV3-1/TRBV3-2	CASSLPGFTDTQYF	TGTGCCAGCAGCCTTCCAGGGTTCACAGATACGCAGTATTTT
TRBJ1-6	few	TRBD1	TRBV3-1/TRBV3-2	CASSQRDSRSPLHF	TGTGCCAGCAGCCAAAGGGACAGCAGATCACCCCTCCACTTT